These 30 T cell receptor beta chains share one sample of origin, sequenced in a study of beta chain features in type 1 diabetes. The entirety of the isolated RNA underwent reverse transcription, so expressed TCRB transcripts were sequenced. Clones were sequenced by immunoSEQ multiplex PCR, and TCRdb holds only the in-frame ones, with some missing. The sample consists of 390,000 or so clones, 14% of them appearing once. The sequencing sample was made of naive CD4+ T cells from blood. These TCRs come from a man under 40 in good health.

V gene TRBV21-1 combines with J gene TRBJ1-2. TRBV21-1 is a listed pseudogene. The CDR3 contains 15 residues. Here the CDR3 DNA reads TGTGCCAGCAGCAAAGCGCGGTGCGGAATCTATGGCTACACCTTC. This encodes CASSKARCGIYGYTF.

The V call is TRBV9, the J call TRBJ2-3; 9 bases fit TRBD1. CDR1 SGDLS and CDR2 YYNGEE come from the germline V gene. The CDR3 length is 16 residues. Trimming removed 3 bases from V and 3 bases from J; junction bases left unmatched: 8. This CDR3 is CASSGYRGLRTDTQYF. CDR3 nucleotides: TGTGCCAGCAGCGGCTACAGGGGGCTGAGGACAGATACGCAGTATTTT.

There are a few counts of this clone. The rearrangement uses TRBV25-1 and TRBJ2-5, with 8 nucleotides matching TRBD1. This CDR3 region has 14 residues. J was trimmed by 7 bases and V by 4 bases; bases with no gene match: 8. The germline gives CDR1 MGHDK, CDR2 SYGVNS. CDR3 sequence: CASSGPQGVVTQYF. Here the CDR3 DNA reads TGTGCCAGCAGTGGTCCACAGGGGGTTGTGACCCAGTACTTC.

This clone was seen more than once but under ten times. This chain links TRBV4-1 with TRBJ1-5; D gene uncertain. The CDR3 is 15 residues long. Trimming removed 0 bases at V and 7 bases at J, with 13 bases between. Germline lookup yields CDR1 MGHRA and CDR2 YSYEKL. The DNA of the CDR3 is TGCGCCAGCAGCCAAGATGTAACAGTAGGCCAGCCCCAGCATTTT. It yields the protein CASSQDVTVGQPQHF.

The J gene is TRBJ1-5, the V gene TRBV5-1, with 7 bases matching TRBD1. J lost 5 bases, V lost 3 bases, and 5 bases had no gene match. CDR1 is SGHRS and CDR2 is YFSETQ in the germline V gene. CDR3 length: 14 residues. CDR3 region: CASSSGQPDQPQHF. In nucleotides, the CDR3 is TGCGCCAGCAGCTCGGGACAGCCTGATCAGCCCCAGCATTTT.

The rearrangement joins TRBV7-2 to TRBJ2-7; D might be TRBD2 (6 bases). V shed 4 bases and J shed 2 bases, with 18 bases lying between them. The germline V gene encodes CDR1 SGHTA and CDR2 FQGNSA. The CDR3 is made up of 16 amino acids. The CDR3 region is CASSSYGLSRTYEQYF. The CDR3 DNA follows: TGTGCCAGCAGCTCATATGGACTATCACGTACCTACGAGCAGTACTTC.

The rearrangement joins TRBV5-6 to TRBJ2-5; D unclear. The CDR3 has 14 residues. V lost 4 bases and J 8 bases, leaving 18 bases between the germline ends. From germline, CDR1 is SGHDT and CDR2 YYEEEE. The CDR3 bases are TGTGCCAGCAGCCGCGGTGGGTTTGTGGAAACCCAGTACTTC. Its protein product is CASSRGGFVETQYF.

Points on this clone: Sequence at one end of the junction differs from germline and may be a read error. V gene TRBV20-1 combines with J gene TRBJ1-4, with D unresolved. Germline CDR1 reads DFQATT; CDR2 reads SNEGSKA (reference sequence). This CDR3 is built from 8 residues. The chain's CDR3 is CSASRLQF. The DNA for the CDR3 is TGCAGTGCTTCCCGACTGCAATTT.

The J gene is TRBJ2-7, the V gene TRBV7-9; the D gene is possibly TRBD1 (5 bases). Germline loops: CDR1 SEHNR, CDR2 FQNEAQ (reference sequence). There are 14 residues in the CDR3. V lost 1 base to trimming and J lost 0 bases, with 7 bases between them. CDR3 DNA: TGTGCCAGCAGCTTAGGGACAAGCTCCTACGAGCAGTACTTC. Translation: CASSLGTSSYEQYF.

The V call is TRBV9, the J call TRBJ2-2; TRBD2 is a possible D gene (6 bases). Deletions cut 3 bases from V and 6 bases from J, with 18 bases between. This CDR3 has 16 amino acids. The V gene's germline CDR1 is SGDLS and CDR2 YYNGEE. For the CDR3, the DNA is TGTGCCAGCAGCGCCTCGACGGGACTCTTACCCGGGGAGCTGTTTTTT. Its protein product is CASSASTGLLPGELFF.

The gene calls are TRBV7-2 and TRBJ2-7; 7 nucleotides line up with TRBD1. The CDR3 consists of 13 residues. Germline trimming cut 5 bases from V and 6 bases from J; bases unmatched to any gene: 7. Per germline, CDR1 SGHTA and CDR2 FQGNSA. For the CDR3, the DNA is TGTGCCAGCAGCCCCCGACAGGGAAGCGAGCAGTACTTC. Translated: CASSPRQGSEQYF.

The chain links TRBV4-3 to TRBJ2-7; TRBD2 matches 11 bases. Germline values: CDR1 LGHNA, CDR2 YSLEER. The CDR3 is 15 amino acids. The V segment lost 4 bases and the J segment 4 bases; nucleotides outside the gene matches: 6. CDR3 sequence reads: CASSRVTSGDYEQYF. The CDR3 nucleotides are TGCGCCAGCAGCCGTGTGACTAGCGGGGATTACGAGCAGTACTTC.

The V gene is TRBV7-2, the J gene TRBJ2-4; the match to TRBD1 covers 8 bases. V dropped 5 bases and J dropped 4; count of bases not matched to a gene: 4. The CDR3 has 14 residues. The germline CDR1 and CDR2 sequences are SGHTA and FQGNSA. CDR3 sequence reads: CASSPGQEKNIQYF. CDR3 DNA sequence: TGTGCCAGCAGCCCGGGACAGGAAAAAAACATTCAGTACTTC.

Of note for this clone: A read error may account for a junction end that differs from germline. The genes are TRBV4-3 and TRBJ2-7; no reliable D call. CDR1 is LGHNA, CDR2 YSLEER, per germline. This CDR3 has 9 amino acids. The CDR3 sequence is CASSQDGTF. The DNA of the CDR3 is TGCGCCAGCAGCCAAGATGGAACGTTC.

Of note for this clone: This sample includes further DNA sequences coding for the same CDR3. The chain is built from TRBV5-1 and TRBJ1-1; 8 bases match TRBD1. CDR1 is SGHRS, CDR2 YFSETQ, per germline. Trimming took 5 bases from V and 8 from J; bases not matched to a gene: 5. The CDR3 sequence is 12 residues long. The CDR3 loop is CASSLGQGEAFF. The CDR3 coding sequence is TGCGCCAGCAGTCTCGGACAGGGCGAAGCTTTCTTT.

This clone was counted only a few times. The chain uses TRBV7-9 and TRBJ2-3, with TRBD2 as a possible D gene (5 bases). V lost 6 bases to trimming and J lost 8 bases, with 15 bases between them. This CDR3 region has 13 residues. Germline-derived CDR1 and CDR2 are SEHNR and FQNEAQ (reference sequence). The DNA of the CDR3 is TGTGCCAGCAGTACCGGACTGGCCCCTACGCAGTATTTT. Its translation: CASSTGLAPTQYF.

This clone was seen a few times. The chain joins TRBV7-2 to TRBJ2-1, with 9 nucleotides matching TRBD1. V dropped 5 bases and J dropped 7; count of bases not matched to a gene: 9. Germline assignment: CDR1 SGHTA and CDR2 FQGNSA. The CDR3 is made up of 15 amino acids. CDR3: CASSPSGQGGNEQFF. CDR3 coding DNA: TGTGCCAGCAGCCCCTCGGGACAGGGTGGTAATGAGCAGTTCTTC.

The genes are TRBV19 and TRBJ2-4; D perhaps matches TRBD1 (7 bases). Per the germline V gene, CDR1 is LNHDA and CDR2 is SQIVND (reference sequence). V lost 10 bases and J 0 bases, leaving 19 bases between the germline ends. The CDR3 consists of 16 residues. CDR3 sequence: CATRTGGLLAKNIQYF. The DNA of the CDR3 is TGTGCCACCCGGACAGGAGGGTTGCTAGCCAAAAACATTCAGTACTTC.

The DNA for the CDR3 is TGTGCCAGCATCATCGGGCGGGGCTATGGCTACACCTTC. Its protein product is CASIIGRGYGYTF. The chain is built from TRBV28 and TRBJ1-2; no firm D call. CDR1 and CDR2 from the germline V gene are MDHEN and SYDVKM. Trimming cost V 7 bases and J 4 bases, with 13 bases left between them. The CDR3 loop spans 13 amino acids.

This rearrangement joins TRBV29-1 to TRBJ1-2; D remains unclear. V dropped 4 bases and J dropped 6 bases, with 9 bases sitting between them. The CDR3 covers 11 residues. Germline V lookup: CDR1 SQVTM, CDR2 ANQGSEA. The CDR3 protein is CSVGPGDGYTF. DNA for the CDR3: TGCAGCGTTGGACCCGGGGATGGCTACACCTTC.

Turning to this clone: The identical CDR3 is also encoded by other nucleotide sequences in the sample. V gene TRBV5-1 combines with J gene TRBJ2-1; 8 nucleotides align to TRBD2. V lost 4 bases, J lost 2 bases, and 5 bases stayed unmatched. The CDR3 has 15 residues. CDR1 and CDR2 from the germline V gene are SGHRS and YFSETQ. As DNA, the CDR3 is TGCGCCAGCAGCCCTACTAGCGGAGCCTACAATGAGCAGTTCTTC. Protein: CASSPTSGAYNEQFF.

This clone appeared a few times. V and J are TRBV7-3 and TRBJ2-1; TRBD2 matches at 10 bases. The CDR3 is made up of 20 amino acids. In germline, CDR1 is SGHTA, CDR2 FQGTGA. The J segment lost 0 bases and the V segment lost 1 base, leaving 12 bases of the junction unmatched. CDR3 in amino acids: CASSLISASGSPSSYNEQFF. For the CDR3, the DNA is TGTGCCAGCAGCTTAATTTCGGCTAGCGGGAGCCCGAGCTCCTACAATGAGCAGTTCTTC.

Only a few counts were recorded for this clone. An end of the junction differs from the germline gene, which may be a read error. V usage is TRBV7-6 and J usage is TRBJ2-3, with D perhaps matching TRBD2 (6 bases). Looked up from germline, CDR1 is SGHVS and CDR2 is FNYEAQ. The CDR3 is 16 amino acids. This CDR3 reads CASCLRGMASTDTQYF. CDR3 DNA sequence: TGTGCCAGCTGCTTGCGGGGAATGGCTAGCACAGATACGCAGTATTTT.

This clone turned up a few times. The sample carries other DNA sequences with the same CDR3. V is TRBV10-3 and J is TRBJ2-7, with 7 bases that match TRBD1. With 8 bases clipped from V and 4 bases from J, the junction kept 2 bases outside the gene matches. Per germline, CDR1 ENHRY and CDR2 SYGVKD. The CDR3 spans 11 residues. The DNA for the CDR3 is TGTGCCATCCGGGACAGTTACGAGCAGTACTTC. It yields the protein CAIRDSYEQYF.

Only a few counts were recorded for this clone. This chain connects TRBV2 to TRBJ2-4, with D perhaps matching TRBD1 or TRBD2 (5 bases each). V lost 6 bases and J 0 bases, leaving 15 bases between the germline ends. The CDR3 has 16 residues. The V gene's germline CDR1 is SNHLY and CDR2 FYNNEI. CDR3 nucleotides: TGTGCCAGCAGCCTCGTAGAGGGGCTAGCCAAAAACATTCAGTACTTC. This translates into CASSLVEGLAKNIQYF.

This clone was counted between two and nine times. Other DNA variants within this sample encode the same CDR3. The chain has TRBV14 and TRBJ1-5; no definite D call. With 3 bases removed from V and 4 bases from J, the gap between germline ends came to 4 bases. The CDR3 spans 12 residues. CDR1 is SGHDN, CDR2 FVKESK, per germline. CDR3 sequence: CASSQGNQPQHF. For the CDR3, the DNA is TGTGCCAGCAGCCAGGGAAATCAGCCCCAGCATTTT.

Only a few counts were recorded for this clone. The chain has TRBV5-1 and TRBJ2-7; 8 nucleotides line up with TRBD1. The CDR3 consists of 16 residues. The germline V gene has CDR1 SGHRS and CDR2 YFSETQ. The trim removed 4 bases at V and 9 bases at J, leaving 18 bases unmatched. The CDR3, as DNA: TGCGCCAGCAGCGCCGGGACAGGAATCTCCCCGTCGGGGCAGTACTTC. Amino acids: CASSAGTGISPSGQYF.

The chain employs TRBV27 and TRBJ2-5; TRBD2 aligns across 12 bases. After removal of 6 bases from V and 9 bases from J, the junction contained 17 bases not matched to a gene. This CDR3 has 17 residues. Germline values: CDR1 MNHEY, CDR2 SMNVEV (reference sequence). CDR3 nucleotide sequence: TGTGCCAGCAGCCTTAACGTACCCTCCCCTAGCGGGAGGGCCCAGTACTTC. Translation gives CASSLNVPSPSGRAQYF.

The CDR3 coding sequence is TGTGCCAGCAGCTCGGGCTATGGCTACACCTTC. Its translation is CASSSGYGYTF. The chain employs TRBV11-3 and TRBJ1-2, with D hard to call. In germline, CDR1 is SGHNT, CDR2 YENEEA. Trimming removed 4 bases from V and 4 bases from J, with 4 bases in between. This CDR3 has 11 amino acids. Full variable domain (remainder filled in from reference TRBV11-3 and TRBJ1-2): EAGVVQSPRYKIIEKKQPVAFWCNPISGHNTLYWYLQNLGQGPELLIRYENEEAVDDSQLPKDRFSAERLKGVDSTLKIQPAELGDSAVYLCASSSGYGYTFGSGTRLTVV.

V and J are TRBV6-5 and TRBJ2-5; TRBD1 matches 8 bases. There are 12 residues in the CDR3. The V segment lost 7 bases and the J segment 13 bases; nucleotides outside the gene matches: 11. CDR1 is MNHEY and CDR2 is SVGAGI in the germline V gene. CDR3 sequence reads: CASKFDQGAWYF. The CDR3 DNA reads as TGTGCCAGCAAGTTCGATCAGGGGGCTTGGTACTTC.